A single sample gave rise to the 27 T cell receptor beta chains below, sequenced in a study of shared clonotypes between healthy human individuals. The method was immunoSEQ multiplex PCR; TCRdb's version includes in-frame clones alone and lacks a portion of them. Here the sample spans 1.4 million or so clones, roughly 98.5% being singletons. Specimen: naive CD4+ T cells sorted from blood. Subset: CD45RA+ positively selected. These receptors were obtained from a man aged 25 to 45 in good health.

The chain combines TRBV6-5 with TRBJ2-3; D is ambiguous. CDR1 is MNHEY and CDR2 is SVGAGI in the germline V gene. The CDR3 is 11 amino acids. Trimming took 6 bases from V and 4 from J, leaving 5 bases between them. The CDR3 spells CASRGADTQYF. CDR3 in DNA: TGTGCCAGCAGGGGCGCAGATACGCAGTATTTT.

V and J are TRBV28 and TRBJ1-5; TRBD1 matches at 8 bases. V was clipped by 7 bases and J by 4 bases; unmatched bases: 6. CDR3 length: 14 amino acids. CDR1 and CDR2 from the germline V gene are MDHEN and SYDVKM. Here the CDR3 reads CASTTTGANQPQHF. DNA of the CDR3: TGTGCCAGCACCACGACAGGGGCGAATCAGCCCCAGCATTTT.

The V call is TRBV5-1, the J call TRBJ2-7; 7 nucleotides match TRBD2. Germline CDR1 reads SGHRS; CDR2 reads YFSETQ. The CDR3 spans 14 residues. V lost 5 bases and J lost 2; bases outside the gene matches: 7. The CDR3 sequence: CASSGASGTYEQYF. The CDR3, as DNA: TGCGCCAGCAGTGGGGCTAGCGGTACCTACGAGCAGTACTTC.

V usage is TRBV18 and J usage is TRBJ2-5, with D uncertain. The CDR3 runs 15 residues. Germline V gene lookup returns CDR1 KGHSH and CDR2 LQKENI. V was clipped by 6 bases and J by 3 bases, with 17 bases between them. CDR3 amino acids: CASSPGTGPEETQYF. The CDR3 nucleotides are TGTGCCAGCTCCCCCGGTACCGGACCGGAAGAGACCCAGTACTTC.

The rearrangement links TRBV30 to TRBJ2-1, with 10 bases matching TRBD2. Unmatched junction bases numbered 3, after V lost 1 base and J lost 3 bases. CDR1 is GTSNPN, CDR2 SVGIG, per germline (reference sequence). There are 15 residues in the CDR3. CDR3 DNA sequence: TGTGCCTGGAGTGACCGGACTAGCGGCTACAATGAGCAGTTCTTC. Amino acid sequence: CAWSDRTSGYNEQFF. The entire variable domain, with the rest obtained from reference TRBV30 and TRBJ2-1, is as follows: SQTIHQWPATLVQPVGSPLSLECTVEGTSNPNLYWYRQAAGRGLQLLFYSVGIGQISSEVPQNLSASRPQDRQFILSSKKLLLSDSGFYLCAWSDRTSGYNEQFFGPGTRLTVL.

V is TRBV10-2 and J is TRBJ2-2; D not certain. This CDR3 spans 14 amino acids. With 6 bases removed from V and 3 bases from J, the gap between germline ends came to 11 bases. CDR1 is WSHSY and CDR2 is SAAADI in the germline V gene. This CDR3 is CASRAVFHTGELFF. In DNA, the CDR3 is TGCGCCAGCAGGGCCGTTTTCCACACCGGGGAGCTGTTTTTT.

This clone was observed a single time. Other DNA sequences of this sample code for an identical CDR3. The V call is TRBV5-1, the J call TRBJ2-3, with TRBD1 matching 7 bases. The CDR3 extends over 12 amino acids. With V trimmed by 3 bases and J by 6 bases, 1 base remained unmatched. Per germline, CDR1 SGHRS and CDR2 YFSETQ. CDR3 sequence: CASSSRGDTQYF. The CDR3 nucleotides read TGCGCCAGCAGCTCCAGGGGGGATACGCAGTATTTT. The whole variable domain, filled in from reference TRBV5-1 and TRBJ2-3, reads KAGVTQTPRYLIKTRGQQVTLSCSPISGHRSVSWYQQTPGQGLQFLFEYFSETQRNKGNFPGRFSGRQFSNSRSEMNVSTLELGDSALYLCASSSRGDTQYFGPGTRLTVL.

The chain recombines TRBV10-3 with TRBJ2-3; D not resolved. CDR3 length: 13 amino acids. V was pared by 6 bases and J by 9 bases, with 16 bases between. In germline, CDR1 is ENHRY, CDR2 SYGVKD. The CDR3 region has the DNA TGTGCCATCAGCGCCTCCCCGGGCGACACGCAGTATTTT. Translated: CAISASPGDTQYF.

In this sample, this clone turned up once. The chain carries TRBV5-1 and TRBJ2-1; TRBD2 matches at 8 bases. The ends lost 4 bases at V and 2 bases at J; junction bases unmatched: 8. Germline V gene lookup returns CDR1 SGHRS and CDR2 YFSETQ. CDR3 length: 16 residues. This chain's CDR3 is CASSLSGSSAYNEQFF. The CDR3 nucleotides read TGCGCCAGCAGCCTCAGCGGGAGTTCGGCCTACAATGAGCAGTTCTTC. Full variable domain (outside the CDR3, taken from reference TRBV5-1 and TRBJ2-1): KAGVTQTPRYLIKTRGQQVTLSCSPISGHRSVSWYQQTPGQGLQFLFEYFSETQRNKGNFPGRFSGRQFSNSRSEMNVSTLELGDSALYLCASSLSGSSAYNEQFFGPGTRLTVL.

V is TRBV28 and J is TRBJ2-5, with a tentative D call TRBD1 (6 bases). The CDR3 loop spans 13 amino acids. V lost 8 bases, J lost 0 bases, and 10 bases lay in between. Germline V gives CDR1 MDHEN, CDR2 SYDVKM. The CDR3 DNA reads TGTGCCAGCTCCGAGGGGGACCAAGAGACCCAGTACTTC. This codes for CASSEGDQETQYF.

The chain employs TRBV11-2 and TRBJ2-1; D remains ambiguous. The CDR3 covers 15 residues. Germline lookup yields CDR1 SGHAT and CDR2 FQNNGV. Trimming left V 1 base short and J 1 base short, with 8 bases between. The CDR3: CASSLVVLSYNEQFF. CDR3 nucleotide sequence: TGTGCCAGCAGCTTAGTCGTATTGTCCTACAATGAGCAGTTCTTC.

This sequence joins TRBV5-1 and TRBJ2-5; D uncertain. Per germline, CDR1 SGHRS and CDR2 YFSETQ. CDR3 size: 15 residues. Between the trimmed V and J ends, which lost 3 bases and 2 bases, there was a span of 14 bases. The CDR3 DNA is TGCGCCAGCAGCTCGGTATTAGGGCCGCAAGAGACCCAGTACTTC. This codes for CASSSVLGPQETQYF. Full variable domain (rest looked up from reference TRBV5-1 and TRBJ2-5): KAGVTQTPRYLIKTRGQQVTLSCSPISGHRSVSWYQQTPGQGLQFLFEYFSETQRNKGNFPGRFSGRQFSNSRSEMNVSTLELGDSALYLCASSSVLGPQETQYFGPGTRLLVL.

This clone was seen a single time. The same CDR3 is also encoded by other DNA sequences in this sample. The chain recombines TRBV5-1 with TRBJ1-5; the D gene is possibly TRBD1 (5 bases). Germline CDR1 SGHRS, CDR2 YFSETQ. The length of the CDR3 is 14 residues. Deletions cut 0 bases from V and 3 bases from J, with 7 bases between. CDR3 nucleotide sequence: TGCGCCAGCAGCTTGGGAGGGGACAATCAGCCCCAGCATTTT. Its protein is CASSLGGDNQPQHF.

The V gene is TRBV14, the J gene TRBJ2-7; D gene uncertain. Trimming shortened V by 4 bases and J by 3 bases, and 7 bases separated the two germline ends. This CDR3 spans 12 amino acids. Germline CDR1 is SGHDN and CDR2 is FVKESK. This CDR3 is CASSPHHYEQYF. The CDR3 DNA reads TGTGCCAGCAGCCCCCATCACTACGAGCAGTACTTC.

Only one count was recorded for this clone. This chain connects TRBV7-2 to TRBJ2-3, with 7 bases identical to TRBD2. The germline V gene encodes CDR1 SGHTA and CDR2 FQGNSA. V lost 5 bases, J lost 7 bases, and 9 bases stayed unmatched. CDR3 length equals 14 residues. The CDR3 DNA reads TGTGCCAGCAGCCCCGCTCCTAGCGGTTATACGCAGTATTTT. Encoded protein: CASSPAPSGYTQYF.

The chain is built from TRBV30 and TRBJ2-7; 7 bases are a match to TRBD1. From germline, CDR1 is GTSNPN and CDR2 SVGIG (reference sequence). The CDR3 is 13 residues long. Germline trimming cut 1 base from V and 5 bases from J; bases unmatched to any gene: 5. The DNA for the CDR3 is TGTGCCTGGAGTGGGCTCGACAGGGACGAGCAGTACTTC. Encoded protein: CAWSGLDRDEQYF.

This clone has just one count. The CDR3 DNA reads TGTGCCAGCAGCTTACAGGGGGCTAGTTACAATGAGCAGTTCTTC. Its translation is CASSLQGASYNEQFF. The V call is TRBV5-4, the J call TRBJ2-1; 9 bases agree with TRBD1. The CDR3 is made up of 15 amino acids. The germline CDR1 and CDR2 sequences are SGHNT and YYREEE (reference sequence). V lost 2 bases to trimming and J lost 4 bases; unmatched junction nucleotides: 4. The whole variable domain, filled in from reference TRBV5-4 and TRBJ2-1, reads ETGVTQSPTHLIKTRGQQVTLRCSSQSGHNTVSWYQQALGQGPQFIFQYYREEENGRGNFPPRFSGLQFPNYSSELNVNALELDDSALYLCASSLQGASYNEQFFGPGTRLTVL.

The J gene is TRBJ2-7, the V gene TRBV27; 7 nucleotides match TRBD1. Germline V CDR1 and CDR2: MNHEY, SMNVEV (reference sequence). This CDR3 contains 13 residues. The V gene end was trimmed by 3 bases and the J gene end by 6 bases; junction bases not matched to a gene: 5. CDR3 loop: CASSFGTVFEQYF. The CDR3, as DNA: TGTGCCAGCAGTTTCGGGACAGTGTTCGAGCAGTACTTC.

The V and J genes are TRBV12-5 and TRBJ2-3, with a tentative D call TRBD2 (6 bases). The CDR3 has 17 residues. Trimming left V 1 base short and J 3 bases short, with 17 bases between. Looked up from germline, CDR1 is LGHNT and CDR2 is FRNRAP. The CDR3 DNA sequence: TGTGCTAGTGGTTTGGCCCCGGGGGTTTGGCGTACAGATACGCAGTATTTT. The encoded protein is CASGLAPGVWRTDTQYF.

The CDR3, as DNA: TGCGCCAGCAGCTTGGAGGGACACCCCGCAGATACGCAGTATTTT. This gives the protein CASSLEGHPADTQYF. This chain joins TRBV5-1 and TRBJ2-3, with D perhaps TRBD1 (6 bases). V lost 0 bases to trimming and J lost 4 bases, with 12 bases between them. The CDR3 contains 15 residues. Germline loops: CDR1 SGHRS, CDR2 YFSETQ.

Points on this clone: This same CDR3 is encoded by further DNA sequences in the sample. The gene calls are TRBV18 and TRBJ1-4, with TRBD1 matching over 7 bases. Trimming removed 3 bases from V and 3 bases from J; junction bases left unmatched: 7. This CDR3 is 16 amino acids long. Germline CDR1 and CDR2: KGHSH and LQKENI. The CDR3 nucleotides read TGTGCCAGCTCACCGCTCTCCGGGACAGCTAATGAAAAACTGTTTTTT. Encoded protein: CASSPLSGTANEKLFF.

Here the CDR3 reads CASSGGPRGGEQYF. CDR3 DNA sequence: TGCGCCAGCAGTGGGGGACCCAGGGGGGGCGAGCAGTACTTC. This sequence joins TRBV10-2 and TRBJ2-7, with D possibly being TRBD1 or TRBD2 (7 bases each). The CDR3 sequence is 14 residues long. Trimming stripped 4 bases from V and 6 bases from J, with 16 bases between. Per the germline V gene, CDR1 is WSHSY and CDR2 is SAAADI.

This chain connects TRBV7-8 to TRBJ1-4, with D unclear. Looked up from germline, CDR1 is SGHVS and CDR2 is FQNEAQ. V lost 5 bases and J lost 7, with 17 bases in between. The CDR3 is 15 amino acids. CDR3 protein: CASSPRQDFGEKLFF. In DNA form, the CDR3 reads TGTGCCAGCAGCCCGAGGCAGGATTTTGGTGAAAAACTGTTTTTT.

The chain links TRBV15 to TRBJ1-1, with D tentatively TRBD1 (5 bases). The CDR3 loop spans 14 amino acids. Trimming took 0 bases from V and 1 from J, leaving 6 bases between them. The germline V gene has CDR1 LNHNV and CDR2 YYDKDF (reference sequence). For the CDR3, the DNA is TGTGCCACCAGCAGAGATCAGGGGAACACTGAAGCTTTCTTT. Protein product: CATSRDQGNTEAFF.

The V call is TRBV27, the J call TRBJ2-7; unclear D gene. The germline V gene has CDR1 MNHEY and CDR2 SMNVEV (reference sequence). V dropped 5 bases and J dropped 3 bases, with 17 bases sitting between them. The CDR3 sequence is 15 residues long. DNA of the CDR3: TGTGCCAGCAGTCCCATACCCCAAAGGGTCTACGAGCAGTACTTC. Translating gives CASSPIPQRVYEQYF.

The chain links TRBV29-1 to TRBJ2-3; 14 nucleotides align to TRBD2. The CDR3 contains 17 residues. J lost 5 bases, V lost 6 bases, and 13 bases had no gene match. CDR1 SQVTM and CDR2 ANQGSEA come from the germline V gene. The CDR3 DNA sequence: TGCAGCGTCGGTGGGACTAGCGGGAGAGTCTCCTTAGATACGCAGTATTTT. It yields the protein CSVGGTSGRVSLDTQYF.

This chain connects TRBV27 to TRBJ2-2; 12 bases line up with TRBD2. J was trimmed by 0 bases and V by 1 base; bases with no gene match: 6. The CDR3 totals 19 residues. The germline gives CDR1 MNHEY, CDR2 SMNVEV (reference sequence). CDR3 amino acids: CASSLLGTSGFTNTGELFF. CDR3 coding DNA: TGTGCCAGCAGTTTATTGGGGACTAGCGGGTTTACGAACACCGGGGAGCTGTTTTTT.